This T cell receptor beta chain was profiled in a study of vaccination and CD4 T cells after COVID-19. Whole-study context: Spike peptides, overlapping and drawn from SARS-CoV-2, HCoV-NL63, HCoV-OC43 and HCoV-229E, were used to stimulate cells. Overall study results and limits: In convalescent patients, a median roughly 84% of post-vaccine SARS-CoV-2-reactive clones appeared only after vaccination.

J lost 2 bases, V lost 7 bases, and 12 bases had no gene match. Germline-derived CDR1 and CDR2 are SGHRS and YFSETQ. CDR3 length equals 16 residues. Noted treatment: approximately 11-day PBMC culture with coronavirus spike peptide pools or control peptides (ViraFEST assay). The Oncomine TCR Beta short-read assay was applied to DNA of cultured CD4+ T cells. From cultured CD4+ T cells, genomic DNA was extracted. TCRdb itself ran the PCR reads through MiXCR, one entry per CDR3 protein. The sample has more than 8,000 distinct CDR3 sequences; roughly half are singletons. Only one count was recorded for this clonotype. Its antigen is unknown.

What was sequenced was CD4+ T cells from blood, cultured in vitro. The V gene is TRBV5-1, the J gene TRBJ1-1, with 9 bases lining up with TRBD1. This clonotype was obtained from a human donor who had recovered from COVID-19. The CDR3 reads CASAWGTGSFNTEAFF. Here the CDR3 DNA reads TGCGCCAGCGCCTGGGGGACAGGGAGTTTCAACACTGAAGCTTTCTTT.